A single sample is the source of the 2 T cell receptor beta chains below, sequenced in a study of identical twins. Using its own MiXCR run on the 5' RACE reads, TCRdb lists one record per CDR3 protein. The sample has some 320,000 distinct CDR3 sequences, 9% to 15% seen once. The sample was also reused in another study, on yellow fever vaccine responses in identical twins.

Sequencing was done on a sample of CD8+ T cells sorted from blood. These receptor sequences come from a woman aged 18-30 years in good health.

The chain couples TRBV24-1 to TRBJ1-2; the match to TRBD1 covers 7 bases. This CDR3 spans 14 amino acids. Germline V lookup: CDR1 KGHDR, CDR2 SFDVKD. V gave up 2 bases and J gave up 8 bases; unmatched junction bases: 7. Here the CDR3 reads CATSDWDRDVGYTF. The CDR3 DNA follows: TGTGCCACCAGTGATTGGGACAGAGATGTGGGCTACACCTTC.

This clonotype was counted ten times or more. For the CDR3, the DNA is TGTGCCAGCAGTTTATCCCTAGATACGCAGTATTTT. Amino acid sequence: CASSLSLDTQYF. V usage is TRBV12-3 or TRBV12-4 and J usage is TRBJ2-3, with D unresolved. V was clipped by 2 bases and J by 5 bases, with 5 bases between them. There are 12 residues in the CDR3.